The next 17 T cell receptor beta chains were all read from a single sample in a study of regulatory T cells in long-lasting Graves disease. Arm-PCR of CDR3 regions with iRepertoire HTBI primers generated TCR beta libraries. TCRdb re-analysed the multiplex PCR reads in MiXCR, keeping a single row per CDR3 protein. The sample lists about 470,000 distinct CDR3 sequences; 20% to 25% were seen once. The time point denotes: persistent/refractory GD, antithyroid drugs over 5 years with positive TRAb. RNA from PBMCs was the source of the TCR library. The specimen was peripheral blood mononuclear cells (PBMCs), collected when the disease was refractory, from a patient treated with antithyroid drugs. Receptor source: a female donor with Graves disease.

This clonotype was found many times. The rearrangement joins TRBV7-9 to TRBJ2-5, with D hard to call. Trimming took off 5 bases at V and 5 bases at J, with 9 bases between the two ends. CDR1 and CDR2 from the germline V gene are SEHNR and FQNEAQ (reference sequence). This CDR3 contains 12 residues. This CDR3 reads CASSKPGETQYF. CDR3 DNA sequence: TGTGCCAGCAGCAAACCCGGGGAGACCCAGTACTTC.

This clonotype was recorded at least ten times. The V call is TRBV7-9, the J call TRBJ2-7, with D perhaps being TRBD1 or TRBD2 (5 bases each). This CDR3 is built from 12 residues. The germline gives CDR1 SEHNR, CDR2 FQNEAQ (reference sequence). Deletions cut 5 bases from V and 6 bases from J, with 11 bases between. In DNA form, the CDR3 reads TGTGCCAGCAGCCGCTGGGACGGCGAGCAGTACTTC. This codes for CASSRWDGEQYF. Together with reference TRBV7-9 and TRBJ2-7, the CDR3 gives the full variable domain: DTGVSQNPRHKITKRGQNVTFRCDPISEHNRLYWYRQTLGQGPEFLTYFQNEAQLEKSRLLSDRFSAERPKGSFSTLEIQRTEQGDSAMYLCASSRWDGEQYFGPGTRLTVT.

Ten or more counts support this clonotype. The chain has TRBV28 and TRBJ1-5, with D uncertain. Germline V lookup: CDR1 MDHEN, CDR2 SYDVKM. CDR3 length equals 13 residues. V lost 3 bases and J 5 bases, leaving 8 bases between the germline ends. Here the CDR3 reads CASSLGRYQPQHF. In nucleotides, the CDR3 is TGTGCCAGCAGTTTGGGCCGGTATCAGCCCCAGCATTTT.

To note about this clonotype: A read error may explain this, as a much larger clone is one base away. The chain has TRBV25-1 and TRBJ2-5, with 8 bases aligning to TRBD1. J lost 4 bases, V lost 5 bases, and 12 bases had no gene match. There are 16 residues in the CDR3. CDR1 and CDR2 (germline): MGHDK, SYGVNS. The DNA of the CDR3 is TGTGCCAGCAGTCGGTTCGGCGGACAGGGTAGAGAGACCCAGTACTTC. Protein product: CASSRFGGQGRETQYF.

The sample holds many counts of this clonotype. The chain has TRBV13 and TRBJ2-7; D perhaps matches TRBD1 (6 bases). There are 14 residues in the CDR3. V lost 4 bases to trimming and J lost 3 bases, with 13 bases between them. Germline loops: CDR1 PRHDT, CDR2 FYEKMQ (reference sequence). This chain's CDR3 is CASSSQGIHYEQYF. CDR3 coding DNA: TGTGCCAGCAGCTCCCAGGGGATTCACTACGAGCAGTACTTC.

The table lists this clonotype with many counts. Written as DNA, the CDR3 is TGTGCCAGCAGTTTCAGGTATAGCAATCAGCCCCAGCATTTT. The encoded protein is CASSFRYSNQPQHF. The chain is built from TRBV27 and TRBJ1-5, with D uncertain. Germline assignment: CDR1 MNHEY and CDR2 SMNVEV (reference sequence). V lost 3 bases and J 0 bases, leaving 6 bases between the germline ends. The CDR3 runs to 14 residues.

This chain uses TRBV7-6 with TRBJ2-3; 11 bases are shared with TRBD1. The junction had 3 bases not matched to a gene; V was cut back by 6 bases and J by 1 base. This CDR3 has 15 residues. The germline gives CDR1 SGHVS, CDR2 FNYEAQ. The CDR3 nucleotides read TGTGCCAGCAGTCGGACAGGGGGCCGCACAGATACGCAGTATTTT. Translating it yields CASSRTGGRTDTQYF. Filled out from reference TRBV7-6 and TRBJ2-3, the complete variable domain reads GAGVSQSPRYKVTKRGQDVALRCDPISGHVSLYWYRQALGQGPEFLTYFNYEAQQDKSGLPNDRFSAERPEGSISTLTIQRTEQRDSAMYRCASSRTGGRTDTQYFGPGTRLTVL.

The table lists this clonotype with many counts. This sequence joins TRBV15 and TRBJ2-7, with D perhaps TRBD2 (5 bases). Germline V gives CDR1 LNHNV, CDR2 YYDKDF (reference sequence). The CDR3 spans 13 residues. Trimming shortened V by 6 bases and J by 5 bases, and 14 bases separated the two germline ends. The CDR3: CATSRTRDHEQYF. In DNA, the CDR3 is TGTGCCACCAGTAGAACTAGAGACCACGAGCAGTACTTC.

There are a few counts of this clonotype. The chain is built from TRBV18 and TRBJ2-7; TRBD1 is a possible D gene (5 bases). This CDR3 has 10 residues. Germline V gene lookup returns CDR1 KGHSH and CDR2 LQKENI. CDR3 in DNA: TGTGTGGACAATCCCTACGAGCAGTACTTC. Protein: CVDNPYEQYF.

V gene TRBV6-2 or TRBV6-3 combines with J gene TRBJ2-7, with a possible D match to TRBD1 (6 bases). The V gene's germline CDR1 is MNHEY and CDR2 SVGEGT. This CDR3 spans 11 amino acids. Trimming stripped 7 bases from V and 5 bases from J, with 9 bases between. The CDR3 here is CASNQGNEQYF. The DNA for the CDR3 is TGTGCCAGCAATCAGGGGAACGAGCAGTACTTC.

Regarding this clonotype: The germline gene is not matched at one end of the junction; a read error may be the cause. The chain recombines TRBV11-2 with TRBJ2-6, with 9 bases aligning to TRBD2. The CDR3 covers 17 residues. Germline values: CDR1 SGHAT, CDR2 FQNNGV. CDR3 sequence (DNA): TGTGCCAGCAGCCATCCAAGCGGGAGGACCGGGGCCAACGTCCTGACCTTC. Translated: CASSHPSGRTGANVLTF.

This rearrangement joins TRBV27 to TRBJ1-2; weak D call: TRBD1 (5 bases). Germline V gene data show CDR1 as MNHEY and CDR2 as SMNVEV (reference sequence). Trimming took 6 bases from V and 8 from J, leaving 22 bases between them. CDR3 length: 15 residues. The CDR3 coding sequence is TGTGCCAGCAGCCTCCTTGCGGGACCTTTTGGAGGCTACACCTTC. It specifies CASSLLAGPFGGYTF.

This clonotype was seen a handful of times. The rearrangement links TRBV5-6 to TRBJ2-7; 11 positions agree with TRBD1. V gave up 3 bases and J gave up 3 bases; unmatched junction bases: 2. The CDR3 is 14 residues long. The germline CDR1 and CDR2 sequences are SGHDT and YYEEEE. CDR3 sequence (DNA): TGTGCCAGCAGCTGGGGACAGGGGGTCTACGAGCAGTACTTC. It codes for CASSWGQGVYEQYF.

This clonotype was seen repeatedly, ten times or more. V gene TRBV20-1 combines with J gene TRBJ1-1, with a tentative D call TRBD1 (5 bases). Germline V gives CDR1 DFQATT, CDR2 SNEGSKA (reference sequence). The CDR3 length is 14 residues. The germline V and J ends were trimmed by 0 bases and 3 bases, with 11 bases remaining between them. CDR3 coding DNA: TGCAGTGCTAGAGATGAGGTGGGGGACACTGAAGCTTTCTTT. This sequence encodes CSARDEVGDTEAFF.

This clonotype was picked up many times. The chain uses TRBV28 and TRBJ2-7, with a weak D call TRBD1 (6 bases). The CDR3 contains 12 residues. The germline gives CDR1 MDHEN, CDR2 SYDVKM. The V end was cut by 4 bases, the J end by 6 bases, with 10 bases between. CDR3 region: CASSSGQSEQYF. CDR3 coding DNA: TGTGCCAGCAGTTCAGGACAGTCCGAGCAGTACTTC.

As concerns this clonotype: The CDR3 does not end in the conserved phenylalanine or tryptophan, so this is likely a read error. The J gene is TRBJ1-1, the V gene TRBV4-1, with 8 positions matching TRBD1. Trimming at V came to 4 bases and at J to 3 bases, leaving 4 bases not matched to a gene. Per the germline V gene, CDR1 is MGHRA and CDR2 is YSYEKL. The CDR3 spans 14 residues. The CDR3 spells CASSPVGQDTEAFY. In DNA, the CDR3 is TGCGCCAGCAGCCCGGTGGGACAGGACACTGAAGCTTTCTAT.

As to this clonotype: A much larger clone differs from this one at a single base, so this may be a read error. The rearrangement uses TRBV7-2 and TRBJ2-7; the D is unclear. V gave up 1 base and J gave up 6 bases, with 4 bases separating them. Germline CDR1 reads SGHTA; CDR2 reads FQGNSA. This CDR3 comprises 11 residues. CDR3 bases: TGTGCCAGCAGCTTAGTGGTCGAGCAGTACTTC. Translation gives CASSLVVEQYF.